Included here is one T cell receptor (beta chain) sequence, with context. What it recognizes is unknown. TCRdb's copy holds only in-frame clones and misses some; the assay was immunoSEQ multiplex PCR. Here the sample spans just over 2,000,000 clones, approximately 95% being singletons. Trimming shortened V by 0 bases and J by 0 bases, and 15 bases separated the two germline ends. There are 17 residues in the CDR3. Germline assignment: CDR1 LGHNA and CDR2 YSLEER. The naive CD8 population came from CD45RO-negative cells selected for CCR7, without terminally differentiated effector memory CD45RA+ cells. This entry comes from a study of shared clonotypes between healthy human individuals. Study results and caveats: Four donors had 4% to 5% of their naive CD4 clonotypes in common. Represented diversity (both genetic and exposure-history) was limited by the small number of donors.

Sequences were obtained from naive CD8+ T cells sorted from blood. The rearrangement links TRBV4-3 to TRBJ2-7, with D hard to call. This sequence originates from a man aged 18 to 29 in good health. CDR3 sequence reads: CASSQDALGPSSYEQYF. CDR3 DNA: TGCGCCAGCAGCCAAGATGCTCTCGGCCCGAGCTCCTACGAGCAGTACTTC.